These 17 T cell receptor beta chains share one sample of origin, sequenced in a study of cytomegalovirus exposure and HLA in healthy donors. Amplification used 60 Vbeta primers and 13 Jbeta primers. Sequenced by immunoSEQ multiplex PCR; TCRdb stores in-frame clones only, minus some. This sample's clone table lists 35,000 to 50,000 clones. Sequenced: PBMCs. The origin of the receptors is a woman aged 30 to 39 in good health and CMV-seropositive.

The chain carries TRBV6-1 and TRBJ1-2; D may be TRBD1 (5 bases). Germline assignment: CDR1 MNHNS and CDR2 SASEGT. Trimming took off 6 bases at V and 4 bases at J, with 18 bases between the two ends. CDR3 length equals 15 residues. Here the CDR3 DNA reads TGTGCCAGCAGGCGGACAAATACGTTGGGCTATGGCTACACCTTC. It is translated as CASRRTNTLGYGYTF.

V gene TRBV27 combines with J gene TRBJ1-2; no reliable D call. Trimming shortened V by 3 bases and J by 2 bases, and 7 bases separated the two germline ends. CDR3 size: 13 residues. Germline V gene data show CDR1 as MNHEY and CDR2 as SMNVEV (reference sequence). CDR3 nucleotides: TGTGCCAGCAGTTTTCAGGTGAACTATGGCTACACCTTC. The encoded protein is CASSFQVNYGYTF.

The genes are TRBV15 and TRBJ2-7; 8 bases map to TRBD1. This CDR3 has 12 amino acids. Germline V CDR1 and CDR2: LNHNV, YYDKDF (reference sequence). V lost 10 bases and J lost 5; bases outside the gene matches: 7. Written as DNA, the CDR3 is TGTGCCATGATGACAGGGGAGGACGAGCAGTACTTC. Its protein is CAMMTGEDEQYF.

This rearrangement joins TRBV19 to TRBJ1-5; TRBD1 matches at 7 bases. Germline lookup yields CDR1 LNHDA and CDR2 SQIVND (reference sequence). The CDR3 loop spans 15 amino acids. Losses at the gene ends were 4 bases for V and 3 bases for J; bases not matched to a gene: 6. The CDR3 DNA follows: TGTGCCAGTAGTACAAACGACAGGGTCAATCAGCCCCAGCATTTT. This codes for CASSTNDRVNQPQHF.

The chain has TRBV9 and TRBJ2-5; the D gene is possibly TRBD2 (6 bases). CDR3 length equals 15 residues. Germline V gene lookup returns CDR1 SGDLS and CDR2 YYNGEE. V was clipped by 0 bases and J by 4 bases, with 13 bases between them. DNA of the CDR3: TGTGCCAGCAGCGTAGGAGGAGGGCCCCGAGAGACCCAGTACTTC. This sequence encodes CASSVGGGPRETQYF.

CDR3 coding DNA: TGTGCCAGCAGCTTCGGACAGGCGGAGACCCAGTACTTC. Protein sequence: CASSFGQAETQYF. This chain joins TRBV6-6 and TRBJ2-5, with 7 nucleotides matching TRBD1. CDR3 size: 13 residues. V was clipped by 6 bases and J by 5 bases; unmatched bases: 6. Germline values: CDR1 MNHNY, CDR2 SVGAGI (reference sequence).

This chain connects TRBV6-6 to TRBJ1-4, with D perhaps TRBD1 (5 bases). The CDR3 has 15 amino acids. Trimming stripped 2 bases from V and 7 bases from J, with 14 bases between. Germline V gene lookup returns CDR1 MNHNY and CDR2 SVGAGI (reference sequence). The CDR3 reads CASSYEETAPEKLFF. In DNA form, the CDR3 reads TGTGCCAGCAGTTACGAGGAGACAGCACCTGAAAAACTGTTTTTT.

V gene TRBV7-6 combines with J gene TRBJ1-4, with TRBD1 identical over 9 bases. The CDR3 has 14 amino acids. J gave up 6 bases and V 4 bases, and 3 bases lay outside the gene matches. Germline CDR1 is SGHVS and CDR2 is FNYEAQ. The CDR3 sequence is CASSSDRGDEKLFF. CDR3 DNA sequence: TGTGCCAGCAGCTCGGACAGGGGCGATGAAAAACTGTTTTTT.

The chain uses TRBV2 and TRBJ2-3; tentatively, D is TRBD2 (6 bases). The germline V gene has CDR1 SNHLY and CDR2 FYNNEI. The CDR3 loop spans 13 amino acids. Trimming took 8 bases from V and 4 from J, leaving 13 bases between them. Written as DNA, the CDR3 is TGTGCCAGCGCAGACTCGGGGGCAGATACGCAGTATTTT. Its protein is CASADSGADTQYF.

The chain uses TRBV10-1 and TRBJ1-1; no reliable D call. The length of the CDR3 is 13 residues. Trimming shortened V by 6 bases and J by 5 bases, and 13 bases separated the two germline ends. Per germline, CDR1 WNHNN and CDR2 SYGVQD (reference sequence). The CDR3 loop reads CASSPTGRTEAFF. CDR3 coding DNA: TGCGCCAGCAGCCCAACGGGGAGGACTGAAGCTTTCTTT.

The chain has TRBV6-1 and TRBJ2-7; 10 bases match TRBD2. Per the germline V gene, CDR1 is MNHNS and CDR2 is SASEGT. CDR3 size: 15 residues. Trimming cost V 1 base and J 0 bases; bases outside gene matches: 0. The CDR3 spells CASSEGTSGSYEQYF. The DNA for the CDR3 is TGTGCCAGCAGTGAAGGGACTAGCGGCTCCTACGAGCAGTACTTC.

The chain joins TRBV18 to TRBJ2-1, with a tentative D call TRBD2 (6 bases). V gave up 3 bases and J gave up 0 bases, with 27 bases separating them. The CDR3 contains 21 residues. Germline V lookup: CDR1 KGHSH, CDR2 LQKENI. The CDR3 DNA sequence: TGTGCCAGCTCACCGGACTCGCTATGGGGGGTACCGACGAGCTCCTACAATGAGCAGTTCTTC. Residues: CASSPDSLWGVPTSSYNEQFF.

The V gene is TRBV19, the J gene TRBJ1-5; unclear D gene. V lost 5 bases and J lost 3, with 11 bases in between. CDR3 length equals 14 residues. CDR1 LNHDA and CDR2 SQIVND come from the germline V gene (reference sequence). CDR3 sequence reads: CASSSGIINQPQHF. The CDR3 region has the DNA TGTGCCAGTAGTTCCGGGATCATCAATCAGCCCCAGCATTTT.

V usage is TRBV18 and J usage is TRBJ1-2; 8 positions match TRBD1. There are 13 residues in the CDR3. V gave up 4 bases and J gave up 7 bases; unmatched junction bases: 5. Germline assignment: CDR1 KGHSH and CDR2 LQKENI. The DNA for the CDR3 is TGTGCCAGCTCACACGGACAGGGCTCTGGCTACACCTTC. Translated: CASSHGQGSGYTF.

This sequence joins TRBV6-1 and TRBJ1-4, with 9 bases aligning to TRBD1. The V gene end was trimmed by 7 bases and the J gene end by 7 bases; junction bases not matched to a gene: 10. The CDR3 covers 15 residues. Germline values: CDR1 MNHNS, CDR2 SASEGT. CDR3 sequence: CASTVDRGGGEKLFF. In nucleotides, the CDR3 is TGTGCCAGCACTGTGGACAGGGGTGGTGGTGAAAAACTGTTTTTT.

The DNA of the CDR3 is TGTGCCAGCAGCATATCCGGGACAGGGCAACACGAGCAGTACTTC. Residues: CASSISGTGQHEQYF. The chain uses TRBV5-5 and TRBJ2-7; 9 nucleotides match TRBD1. The CDR3 spans 15 residues. Germline assignment: CDR1 SGHKS and CDR2 YYEKEE (reference sequence). J lost 5 bases, V lost 4 bases, and 10 bases had no gene match. The variable domain in full, completed from reference TRBV5-5 and TRBJ2-7, reads DAGVTQSPTHLIKTRGQQVTLRCSPISGHKSVSWYQQVLGQGPQFIFQYYEKEERGRGNFPDRFSARQFPNYSSELNVNALLLGDSALYLCASSISGTGQHEQYFGPGTRLTVT.

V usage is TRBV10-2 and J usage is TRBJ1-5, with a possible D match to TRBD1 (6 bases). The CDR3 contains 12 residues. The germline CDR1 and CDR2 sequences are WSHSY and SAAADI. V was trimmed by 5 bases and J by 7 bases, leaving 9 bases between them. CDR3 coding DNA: TGCGCCAGCAGTCAGGGGATCCAGCCCCAGCATTTT. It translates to CASSQGIQPQHF.